What follows describes a single T cell receptor beta chain. This clone was picked up many times. Its target antigen remains unknown. No per-base quality is available; no much larger clone lies one base away. None of the patients had been given any treatment before thyroid surgery. Using T-cell receptor beta sequencing, the study looked back at clinical samples from patients collected from the early 2010s to the late 2010s. This entry is derived from a study of metastatic and nonmetastatic thyroid tumors (dated by TCRdb to between 2020 and 2021). A note on the overall study: Repertoires were compared across peripheral blood and tumor or nodule tissue samples from malignant and benign thyroid patients.

Libraries were made using PCR. These reads were obtained on an Illumina HiSeq 4000. The TCR beta-chain CDR3 region of each patient was profiled by high-throughput sequencing. The paper's processing steps were these. A classifier to discriminate distant-metastatic papillary thyroid cancer patients was built from CDR3 differences across clinicopathological groups. Repertoire diversity was assessed with the Shannon index, and tumor-blood repertoire similarity with the Morisita-Horn index. TCRdb redid the processing of the public reads, applying fastp at Q25 and MiXCR, and retained in-frame beta chains. TCRdb's processing, not the study's, gives the V and J calls here. Present in this sample are about 92,000 clones, about 15% of which were seen just once. The top ten clones comprise just over 3.5% of the sample. The germline V gene (reference sequence) supplies CDR1 LGHDT and CDR2 YNNKEL. Reading from cysteine to phenylalanine, the CDR3 counts 12 amino acids. Only the CDR3 DNA is retained, 36 bases long and in frame from the first base. Trimming takes 1 base from V and 5 bases from J, and the germline ends sit 6 bases apart.

Overall results and qualifications from the work: In both blood and tumor samples, malignant tumors were reported to have significantly higher TCR beta diversity than benign nodules.

The sequenced sample consisted of blood. The sequence joins TRBV3-1 to TRBJ2-7, with the D gene not confidently named. This TCR came from a female donor with papillary thyroid cancer or a benign thyroid nodule (not recorded which). Some clones in this sample may be carry-over from other donors' samples. The sequenced DNA: TGTGCCAGCAGCCAAGCCCATAACGAGCAGTACTTC. Translated, this gives CASSQAHNEQYF.